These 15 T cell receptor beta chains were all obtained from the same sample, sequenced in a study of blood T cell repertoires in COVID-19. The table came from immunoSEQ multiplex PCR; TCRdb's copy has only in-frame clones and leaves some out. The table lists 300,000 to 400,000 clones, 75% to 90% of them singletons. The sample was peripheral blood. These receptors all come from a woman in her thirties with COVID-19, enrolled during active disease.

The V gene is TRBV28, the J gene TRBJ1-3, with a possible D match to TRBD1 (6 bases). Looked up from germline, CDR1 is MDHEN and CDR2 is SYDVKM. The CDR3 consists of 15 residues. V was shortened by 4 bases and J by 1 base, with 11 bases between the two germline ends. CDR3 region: CASSSAGDSGNTIYF. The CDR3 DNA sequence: TGTGCCAGCAGTTCAGCAGGGGATTCTGGAAACACCATATATTTT.

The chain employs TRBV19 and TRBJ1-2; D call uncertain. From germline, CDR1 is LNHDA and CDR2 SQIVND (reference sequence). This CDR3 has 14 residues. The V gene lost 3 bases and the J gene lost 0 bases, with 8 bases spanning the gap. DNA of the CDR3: TGTGCCAGTAGTATCCGGCAGGCTAACTATGGCTACACCTTC. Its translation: CASSIRQANYGYTF.

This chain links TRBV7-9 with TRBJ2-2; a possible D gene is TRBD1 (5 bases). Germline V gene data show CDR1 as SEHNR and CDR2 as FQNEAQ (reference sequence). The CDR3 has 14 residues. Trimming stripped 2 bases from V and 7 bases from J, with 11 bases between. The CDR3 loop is CASSLPGKGGELFF. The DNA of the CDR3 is TGTGCCAGCAGCTTACCAGGGAAGGGCGGGGAGCTGTTTTTT.

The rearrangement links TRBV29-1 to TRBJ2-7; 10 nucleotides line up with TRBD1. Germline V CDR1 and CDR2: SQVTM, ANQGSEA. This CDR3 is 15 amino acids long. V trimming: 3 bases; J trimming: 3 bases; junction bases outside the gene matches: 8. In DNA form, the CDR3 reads TGCAGCGTTGACCTGGGACAGGGGTATTTCTACGAGCAGTACTTC. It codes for CSVDLGQGYFYEQYF.

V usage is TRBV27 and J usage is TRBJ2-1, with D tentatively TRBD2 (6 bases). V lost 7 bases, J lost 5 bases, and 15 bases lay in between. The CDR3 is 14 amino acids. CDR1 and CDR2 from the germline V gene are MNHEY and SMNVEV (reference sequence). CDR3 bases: TGTGCCAGCACTTCCTGGGAGGACCACAATGAGCAGTTCTTC. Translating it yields CASTSWEDHNEQFF.

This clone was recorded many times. The CDR3 reads CASSGRTGGEDTEAFF. CDR3 DNA sequence: TGTGCCAGCAGTGGGAGGACAGGGGGCGAGGACACTGAAGCTTTCTTT. This chain uses TRBV28 with TRBJ1-1; 11 bases line up with TRBD1. CDR1 is MDHEN, CDR2 SYDVKM, per germline. Unmatched junction bases numbered 8, after V lost 5 bases and J lost 3 bases. The length of the CDR3 is 16 residues.

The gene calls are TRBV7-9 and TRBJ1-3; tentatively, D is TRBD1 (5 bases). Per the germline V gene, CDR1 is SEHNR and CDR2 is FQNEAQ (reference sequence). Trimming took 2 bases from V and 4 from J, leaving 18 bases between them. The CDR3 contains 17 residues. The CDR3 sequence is CASSLNQEPGAGNTIYF. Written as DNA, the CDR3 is TGTGCCAGCAGCTTAAATCAAGAGCCTGGGGCCGGAAACACCATATATTTT.

CDR3 in amino acids: CASSLISGGYTF. The CDR3 DNA sequence: TGTGCCAGCAGCTTAATTAGTGGTGGCTACACCTTC. The rearrangement links TRBV5-5 to TRBJ1-2; no clear D gene. Germline V gene lookup returns CDR1 SGHKS and CDR2 YYEKEE (reference sequence). V was shortened by 2 bases and J by 7 bases, with 9 bases between the two germline ends. The length of the CDR3 is 12 residues.

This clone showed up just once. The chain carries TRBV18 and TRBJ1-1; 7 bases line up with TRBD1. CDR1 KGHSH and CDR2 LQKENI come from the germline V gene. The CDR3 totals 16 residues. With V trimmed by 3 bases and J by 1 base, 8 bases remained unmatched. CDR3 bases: TGTGCCAGCTCACCTGGAGGGACAGCAGAGAACACTGAAGCTTTCTTT. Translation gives CASSPGGTAENTEAFF.

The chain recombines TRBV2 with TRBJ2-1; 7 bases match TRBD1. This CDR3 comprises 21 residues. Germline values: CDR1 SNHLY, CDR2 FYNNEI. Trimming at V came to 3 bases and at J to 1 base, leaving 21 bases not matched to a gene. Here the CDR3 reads CASSDPRLTGTTARSYNEQFF. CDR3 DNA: TGTGCCAGCAGTGACCCCAGATTGACAGGGACGACGGCGAGGTCCTACAATGAGCAGTTCTTC.

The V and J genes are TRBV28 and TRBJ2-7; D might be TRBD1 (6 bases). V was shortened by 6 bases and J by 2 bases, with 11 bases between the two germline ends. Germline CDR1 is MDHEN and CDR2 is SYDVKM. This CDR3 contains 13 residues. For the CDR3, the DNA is TGTGCCAGCAGCAGGGGCACTGCCTACGAGCAGTACTTC. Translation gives CASSRGTAYEQYF.

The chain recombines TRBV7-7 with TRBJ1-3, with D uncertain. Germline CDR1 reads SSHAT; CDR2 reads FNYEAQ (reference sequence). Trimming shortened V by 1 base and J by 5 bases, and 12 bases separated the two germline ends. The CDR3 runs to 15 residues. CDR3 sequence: CASSLVRGGRNTIYF. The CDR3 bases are TGTGCCAGCAGCTTAGTCCGGGGAGGCAGAAACACCATATATTTT.

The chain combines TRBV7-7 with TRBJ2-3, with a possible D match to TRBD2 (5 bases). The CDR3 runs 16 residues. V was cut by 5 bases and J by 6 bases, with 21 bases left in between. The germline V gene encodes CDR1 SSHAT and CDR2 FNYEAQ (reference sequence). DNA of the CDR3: TGTGCCAGCAGCCCTCTTCGGGATACAGCTAATGATACGCAGTATTTT. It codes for CASSPLRDTANDTQYF.

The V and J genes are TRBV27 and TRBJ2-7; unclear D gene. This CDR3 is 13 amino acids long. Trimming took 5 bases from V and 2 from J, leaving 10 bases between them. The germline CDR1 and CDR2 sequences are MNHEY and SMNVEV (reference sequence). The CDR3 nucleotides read TGTGCCAGCAGTCGGAGACGACCCTACGAGCAGTACTTC. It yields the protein CASSRRRPYEQYF.

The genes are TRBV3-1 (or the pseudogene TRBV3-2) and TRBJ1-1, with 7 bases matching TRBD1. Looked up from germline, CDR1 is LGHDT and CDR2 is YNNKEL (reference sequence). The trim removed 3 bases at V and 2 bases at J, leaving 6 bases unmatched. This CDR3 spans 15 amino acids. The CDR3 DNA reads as TGTGCCAGCAGCCAGTGGGGACAGACTAACACTGAAGCTTTCTTT. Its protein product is CASSQWGQTNTEAFF.